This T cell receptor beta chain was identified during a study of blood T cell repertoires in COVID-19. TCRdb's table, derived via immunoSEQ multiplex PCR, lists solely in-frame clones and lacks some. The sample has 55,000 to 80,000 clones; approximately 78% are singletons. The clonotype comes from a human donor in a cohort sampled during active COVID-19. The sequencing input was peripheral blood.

The CDR3 sequence: CASSLKSIQKNTEAFF. The CDR3 bases are TGTGCCAGCAGCTTAAAATCCATCCAAAAGAACACTGAAGCTTTCTTT. This chain connects TRBV11-3 to TRBJ1-1; D is uncertain. The V end was cut by 2 bases, the J end by 1 base, with 14 bases between. This CDR3 has 16 amino acids. CDR1 is SGHNT, CDR2 YENEEA, per germline.